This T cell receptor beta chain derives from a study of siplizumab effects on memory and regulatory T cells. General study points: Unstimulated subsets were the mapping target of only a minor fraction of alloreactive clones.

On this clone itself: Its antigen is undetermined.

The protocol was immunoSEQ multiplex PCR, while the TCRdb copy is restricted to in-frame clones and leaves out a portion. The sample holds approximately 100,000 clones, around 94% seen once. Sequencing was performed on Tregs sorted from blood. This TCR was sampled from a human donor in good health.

This CDR3 reads CASSPRQGTNEQFF. In DNA form, the CDR3 reads TGTGCCAGCTCACCACGACAGGGAACTAATGAGCAGTTCTTC. The V and J genes are TRBV18 and TRBJ2-1; 7 bases agree with TRBD1. V was pared by 1 base and J by 7 bases, with 4 bases of the junction left unmatched. CDR1 KGHSH and CDR2 LQKENI come from the germline V gene. This CDR3 has 14 residues. The full variable domain, with the rest looked up from reference TRBV18 and TRBJ2-1, is NAGVMQNPRHLVRRRGQEARLRCSPMKGHSHVYWYRQLPEEGLKFMVYLQKENIIDESGMPKERFSAEFPKEGPSILRIQQVVRGDSAAYFCASSPRQGTNEQFFGPGTRLTVL.